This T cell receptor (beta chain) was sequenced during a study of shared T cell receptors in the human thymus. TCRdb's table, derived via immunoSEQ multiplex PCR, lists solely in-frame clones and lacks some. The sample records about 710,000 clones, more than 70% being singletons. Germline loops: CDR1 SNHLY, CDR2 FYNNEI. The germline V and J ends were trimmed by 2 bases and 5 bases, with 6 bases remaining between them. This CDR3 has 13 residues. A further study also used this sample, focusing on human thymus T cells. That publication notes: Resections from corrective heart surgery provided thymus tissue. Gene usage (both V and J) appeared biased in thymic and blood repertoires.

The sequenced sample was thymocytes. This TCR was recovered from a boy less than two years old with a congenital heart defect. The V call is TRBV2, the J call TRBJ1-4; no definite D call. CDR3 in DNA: TGTGCCAGCAGTGAACCGCGGAATGAAAAACTGTTTTTT. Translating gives CASSEPRNEKLFF.